The present entry profiles one T cell receptor (beta chain) with its context. Its antigen remains unknown. This sample was taken from a study of cytomegalovirus exposure and HLA in healthy donors. Points from the study as a whole: It emerged from a later analysis that several of the most significant clusters appeared to be linked to common viral pathogens. The study dropped some indistinguishable V segments, TRBV6-2 and TRBV6-3 among them.

V gave up 4 bases and J gave up 5 bases; unmatched junction bases: 8. The germline V gene encodes CDR1 SEHNR and CDR2 FQNEAQ (reference sequence). The CDR3 contains 14 residues. 60 Vbeta and 13 Jbeta primers were used in PCR. Data came from immunoSEQ multiplex PCR; TCRdb stores just in-frame clones and leaves some out. The data contain around 79,000 clones, 60% to 75% of them singletons. Material for sequencing was PBMCs. The TCR was taken from a woman between 35 and 50 years old in good health and CMV-seropositive. The chain uses TRBV7-9 and TRBJ2-7; 7 bases are a match to TRBD1. The DNA for the CDR3 is TGTGCCAGCAGCTACAGGGGATACGGAGACGAGCAGTACTTC. Translation: CASSYRGYGDEQYF. Drawing the rest from reference TRBV7-9 and TRBJ2-7, the complete variable domain is DTGVSQNPRHKITKRGQNVTFRCDPISEHNRLYWYRQTLGQGPEFLTYFQNEAQLEKSRLLSDRFSAERPKGSFSTLEIQRTEQGDSAMYLCASSYRGYGDEQYFGPGTRLTVT.